Shown below are 5 T cell receptor beta chains from a single sample sequenced in a study of shared clonotypes between healthy human individuals. TCRdb's copy holds only in-frame clones and misses some; the assay was immunoSEQ multiplex PCR. The sample contains about 2.3 million clones, about 92% of which appear only once. Sequenced input: naive CD4+ T cells from PBMCs. The sample's subset: CD45RA+ positively selected. The receptor set was obtained from a man aged 18 to 29 in good health. Some clones in this sample may be carry-over from other donors' samples.

The V call is TRBV7-2, the J call TRBJ2-7; D is uncertain. Trimming shortened V by 5 bases and J by 6 bases, and 17 bases separated the two germline ends. Germline-derived CDR1 and CDR2 are SGHTA and FQGNSA. This CDR3 has 14 residues. CDR3 sequence (DNA): TGTGCCAGCAGCCCAAGAGCCTCCTACGGCGAGCAGTACTTC. Translated, it gives CASSPRASYGEQYF.

The genes are TRBV13 and TRBJ2-3, with TRBD2 matching 8 bases. After removal of 4 bases from V and 1 base from J, the junction contained 4 bases not matched to a gene. The germline gives CDR1 PRHDT, CDR2 FYEKMQ (reference sequence). This CDR3 has 15 residues. The CDR3 sequence: CASSSSGLGTDTQYF. The CDR3, as DNA: TGTGCCAGCAGCTCTAGCGGGCTAGGCACAGATACGCAGTATTTT.

As regards this clone: The same CDR3 arises from other DNA sequences in this sample as well. V usage is TRBV6-5 and J usage is TRBJ2-7, with D maybe TRBD2 (5 bases). The V end was cut by 4 bases, the J end by 0 bases, with 7 bases between. The CDR3 covers 13 residues. In germline, CDR1 is MNHEY, CDR2 SVGAGI. The CDR3 here is CASSSGDSYEQYF. In DNA, the CDR3 is TGTGCCAGCAGTTCCGGGGACTCCTACGAGCAGTACTTC.

V gene TRBV7-2 combines with J gene TRBJ1-1; D uncertain. Trimming removed 2 bases at V and 8 bases at J, with 6 bases between. Germline lookup yields CDR1 SGHTA and CDR2 FQGNSA. The CDR3 sequence is 11 residues long. The CDR3: CASSLSEEAFF. Here the CDR3 DNA reads TGTGCCAGCAGCTTATCCGAAGAAGCTTTCTTT. The variable domain in full, with the rest retrieved from reference TRBV7-2 and TRBJ1-1, is GAGVSQSPSNKVTEKGKDVELRCDPISGHTALYWYRQSLGQGLEFLIYFQGNSAPDKSGLPSDRFSAERTGGSVSTLTIQRTQQEDSAVYLCASSLSEEAFFGQGTRLTVV.

The V and J genes are TRBV28 and TRBJ1-2, with a tentative D call TRBD1 (6 bases). The germline CDR1 and CDR2 sequences are MDHEN and SYDVKM. V was trimmed by 8 bases and J by 0 bases, leaving 22 bases between them. This CDR3 has 17 residues. The CDR3 DNA reads as TGTGCCAGCTCCCTACAACAGGGTACTCCATCTAACTATGGCTACACCTTC. Encoded protein: CASSLQQGTPSNYGYTF.